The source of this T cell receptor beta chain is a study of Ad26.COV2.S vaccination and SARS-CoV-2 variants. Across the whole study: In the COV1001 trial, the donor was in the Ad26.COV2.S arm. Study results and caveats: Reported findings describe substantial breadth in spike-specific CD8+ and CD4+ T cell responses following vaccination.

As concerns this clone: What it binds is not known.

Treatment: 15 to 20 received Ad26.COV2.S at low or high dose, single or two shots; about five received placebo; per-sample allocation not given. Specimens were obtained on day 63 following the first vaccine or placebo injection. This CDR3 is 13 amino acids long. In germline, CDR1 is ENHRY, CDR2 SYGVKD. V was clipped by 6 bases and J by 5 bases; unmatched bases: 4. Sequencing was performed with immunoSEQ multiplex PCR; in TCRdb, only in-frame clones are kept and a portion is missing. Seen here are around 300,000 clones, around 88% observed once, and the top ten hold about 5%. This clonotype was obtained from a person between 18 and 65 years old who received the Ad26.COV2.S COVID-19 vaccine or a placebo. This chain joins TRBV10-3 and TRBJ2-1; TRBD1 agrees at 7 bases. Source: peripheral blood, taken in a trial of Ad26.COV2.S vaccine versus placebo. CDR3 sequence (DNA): TGTGCCATCAGCCCGGGACAGAACAATGAGCAGTTCTTC. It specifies CAISPGQNNEQFF.